This TCR beta chain was sequenced in a study of T cell clones after liver transplantation. On the study more broadly: Samples came from ITN030ST, which attempted immunosuppression withdrawal within 2 years of liver transplantation. Three of the eight recipients were HCV-positive; the rest had non-autoimmune, non-viral transplant indications. Notes on the study in general: Donor-reactive sequences fell more than third party-reactive ones, suggesting partial deletion.

The CDR3 spans 14 residues. Germline V CDR1 and CDR2: MNHEY, SMNVEV (reference sequence). With V trimmed by 6 bases and J by 2 bases, 4 bases remained unmatched. Sequenced by immunoSEQ multiplex PCR; TCRdb stores in-frame clones only, minus some. Of under 20,000 clones listed, over 75% are singletons. As regards this clone: The antigen is unknown.

The starting material was CD8+ T cells from blood, obtained 45 to 46 months after liver transplant. The source is a human patient who received a liver transplant. Some T cells may be transferred from the graft donor. This chain joins TRBV27 and TRBJ2-7; TRBD1 matches at 10 bases. This CDR3 is CASREGQGTYEQYF. The CDR3 nucleotides are TGTGCCAGCAGGGAGGGACAGGGGACCTACGAGCAGTACTTC.